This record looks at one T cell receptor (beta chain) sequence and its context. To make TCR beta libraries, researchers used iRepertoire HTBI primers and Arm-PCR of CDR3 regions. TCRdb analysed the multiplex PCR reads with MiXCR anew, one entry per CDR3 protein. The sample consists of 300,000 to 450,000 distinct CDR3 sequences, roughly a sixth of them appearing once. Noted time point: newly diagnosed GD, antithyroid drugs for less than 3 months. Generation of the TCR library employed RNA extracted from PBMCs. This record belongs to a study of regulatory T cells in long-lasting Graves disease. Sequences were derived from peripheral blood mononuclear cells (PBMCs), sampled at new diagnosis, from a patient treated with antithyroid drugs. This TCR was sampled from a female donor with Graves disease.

The CDR3, as DNA: TGTGCCAGTAGAACAGTGAAGGGGGCAGGACAGCCCCAGCATTTT. It yields the protein CASRTVKGAGQPQHF. The chain carries TRBV19 and TRBJ1-5, with 7 positions matching TRBD1. CDR3 size: 15 residues. V shed 6 bases and J 7 bases; nucleotides not matched to a gene: 12. Germline V gene lookup returns CDR1 LNHDA and CDR2 SQIVND (reference sequence).